This TCR beta chain comes out of a study of blood T cell repertoires in COVID-19. Turning to the study itself: Samples came from the United States, Italy and Spain, spanning acute and convalescent COVID-19. PBMCs, B-cell-depleted T cells, or T cells were the source of the cDNA or gDNA that made up the material.

Original processing notes: Amplification with reference gene primers provided the estimates of nucleated cell counts. Clones were sequenced by immunoSEQ multiplex PCR, and TCRdb holds only the in-frame ones, with some missing. Clone size and V and J calls were adopted from that table, with D and trimming inferred from the DNA. The sample has approximately 150,000 clones, approximately 89% seen once. This CDR3 is built from 14 residues. Germline CDR1 is MDHEN and CDR2 is SYDVKM. Trimming cost V 6 bases and J 2 bases; bases outside gene matches: 5. Input material: peripheral blood. The rearrangement links TRBV28 to TRBJ2-7; 9 bases agree with TRBD1. The clonotype was recovered from a human donor in a cohort sampled during active COVID-19. The CDR3 bases are TGTGCCAGCAGCAGTCGGACAGGGGCCTACGAGCAGTACTTC. Encoded protein: CASSSRTGAYEQYF.